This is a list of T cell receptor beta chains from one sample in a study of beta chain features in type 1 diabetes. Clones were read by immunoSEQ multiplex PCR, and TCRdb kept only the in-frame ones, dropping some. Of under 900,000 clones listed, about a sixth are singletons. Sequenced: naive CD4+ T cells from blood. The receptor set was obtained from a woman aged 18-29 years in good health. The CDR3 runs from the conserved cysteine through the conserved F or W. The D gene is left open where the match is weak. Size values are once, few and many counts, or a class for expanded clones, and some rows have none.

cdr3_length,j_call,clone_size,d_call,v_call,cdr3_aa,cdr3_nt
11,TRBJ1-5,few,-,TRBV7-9,CASSRSQPQHF,TGTGCCAGCAGCCGGAGTCAGCCCCAGCATTTT
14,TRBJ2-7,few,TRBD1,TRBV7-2,CASSGDRGIGEQYF,TGTGCCAGCAGCGGGGACAGGGGTATCGGGGAGCAGTACTTC
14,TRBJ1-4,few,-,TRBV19,CASQLGTPQGELFF,TGTGCCAGCCAGTTGGGCACTCCACAGGGTGAACTGTTTTTT
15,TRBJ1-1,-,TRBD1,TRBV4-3,CASSRETGGNTEAFF,TGCGCCAGCAGCCGAGAGACAGGGGGCAACACTGAAGCTTTCTTT
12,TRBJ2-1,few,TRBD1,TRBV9,CASSPQQGEQFF,TGTGCCAGCAGCCCTCAACAGGGGGAGCAGTTCTTC
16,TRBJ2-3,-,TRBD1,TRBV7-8,CASSTWTGTRTDTQYF,TGTGCCAGCAGCACCTGGACAGGGACCCGCACAGATACGCAGTATTTT
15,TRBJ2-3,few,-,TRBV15,CATSRAQGRVDTQYF,TGTGCCACCAGCAGAGCACAGGGCCGGGTGGATACGCAGTATTTT
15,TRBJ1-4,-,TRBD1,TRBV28,CASSLRQGVGEKLFF,TGTGCCAGCAGTTTACGGCAGGGGGTTGGTGAAAAACTGTTTTTT
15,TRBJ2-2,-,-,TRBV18,CASSPLPFRTGELFF,TGTGCCAGCTCACCACTGCCATTCCGCACCGGGGAGCTGTTTTTT
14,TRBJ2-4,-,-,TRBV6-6,CASSYAGPENIQYF,TGTGCCAGCAGTTACGCGGGACCCGAAAACATTCAGTACTTC
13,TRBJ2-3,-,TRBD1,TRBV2,CAGRDRVPDTQYF,TGTGCCGGCCGGGACAGGGTACCAGATACGCAGTATTTT
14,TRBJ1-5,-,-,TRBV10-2,CASSDLAVDQPQHF,TGCGCCAGCAGTGATTTGGCAGTAGATCAGCCCCAGCATTTT
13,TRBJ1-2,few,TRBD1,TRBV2,CASGTGANYGYTF,TGTGCCAGTGGGACAGGGGCTAACTATGGCTACACCTTC
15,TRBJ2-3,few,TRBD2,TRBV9,CASSVSGAGSDTQYF,TGTGCCAGCAGCGTATCGGGAGCGGGGTCCGATACGCAGTATTTT
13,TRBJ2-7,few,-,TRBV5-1,CASSSNDGGEQYF,TGCGCCAGCAGCTCCAACGACGGGGGCGAGCAGTACTTC
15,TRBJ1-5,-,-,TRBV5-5,CASSLVTTGGQPQHF,TGTGCCAGCAGCTTGGTGACGACAGGCGGCCAGCCCCAGCATTTT
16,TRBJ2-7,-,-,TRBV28,CASSPADLRNGYEQYF,TGTGCCAGCAGTCCCGCGGACCTTCGGAACGGCTACGAGCAGTACTTC
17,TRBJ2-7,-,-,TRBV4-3,CASSPRTTSDWGGEQYF,TGCGCCAGCAGCCCTCGTACCACGTCCGACTGGGGAGGCGAGCAGTACTTC
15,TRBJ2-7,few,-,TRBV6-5,CASSYLAEGSYEQYF,TGTGCCAGCAGTTACTTGGCAGAAGGCTCCTACGAGCAGTACTTC
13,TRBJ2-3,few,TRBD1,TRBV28,CASRLQGADTQYF,TGTGCCAGCAGATTACAGGGGGCAGATACGCAGTATTTT
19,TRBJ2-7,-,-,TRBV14,CASSQDWGAGKSSSYEQYF,TGTGCCAGCAGCCAAGATTGGGGGGCAGGGAAGTCAAGCTCCTACGAGCAGTACTTC
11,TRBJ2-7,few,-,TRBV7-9,CASSPAYEQYF,TGTGCCAGCAGCCCCGCCTACGAGCAGTACTTC
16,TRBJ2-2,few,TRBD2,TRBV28,CASSALAGGLTGELFF,TGTGCCAGCAGTGCACTAGCGGGAGGGCTCACCGGGGAGCTGTTTTTT
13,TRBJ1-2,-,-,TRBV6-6,CASTGVSNYGYTF,TGTGCCAGCACTGGGGTGAGCAACTATGGCTACACCTTC
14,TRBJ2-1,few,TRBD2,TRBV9,CASSVRGAYNEQFF,TGTGCCAGCAGCGTCCGGGGGGCCTACAATGAGCAGTTCTTC
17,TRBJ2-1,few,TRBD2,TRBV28,CASSFWASGSPYNEQFF,TGTGCCAGCAGTTTTTGGGCTAGCGGGAGTCCCTACAATGAGCAGTTCTTC
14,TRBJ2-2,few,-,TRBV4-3,CASSHPGSAGELFF,TGCGCCAGCAGCCACCCGGGGTCGGCCGGGGAGCTGTTTTTT
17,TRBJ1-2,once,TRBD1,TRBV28,CASSLPGTGGASYGYTF,TGTGCCAGCAGTTTACCCGGGACAGGGGGCGCAAGCTATGGCTACACCTTC
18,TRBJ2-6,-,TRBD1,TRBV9,CASSLTGDPLSGANVLTF,TGTGCCAGCAGCTTGACAGGGGACCCCCTCTCTGGGGCCAACGTCCTGACTTTC
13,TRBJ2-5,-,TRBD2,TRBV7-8,CASSLSSGETQYF,TGTGCCAGCAGCTTATCTAGCGGAGAGACCCAGTACTTC